This T cell receptor beta chain is from a study of cytomegalovirus exposure and HLA in healthy donors. Study details: Of several hundred genotyped donors, more than 65% grouped in the Caucasian-associated ancestry cluster.

Trimming pared 1 base from V and 4 bases from J, leaving 8 bases between. The CDR3 has 13 residues. Germline CDR1 is SGHTS and CDR2 is YDEGEE. Study-wide results and limits: Altogether, 160 or so TCR beta chains were recorded as cytomegalovirus-associated. A missense variant in DCLRE1C was later tied to TCR beta V- and J-gene trimming.

A remark on this clone: Its target is not known.

Researchers ran the PCR with 60 Vbeta and 13 Jbeta primers. Assay used: immunoSEQ multiplex PCR; TCRdb lists only in-frame clones, some missing. The sample lists about 190,000 clones; around 82% were seen once. The sample consisted of PBMCs. The chain combines TRBV5-8 with TRBJ1-2; no definite D call. The clonotype comes from a man aged 18 to 30 in good health and CMV-seronegative. For the CDR3, the DNA is TGTGCCAGCAGCTTGTCGGGATTCTATGGCTACACCTTC. Translation: CASSLSGFYGYTF.